Following are 24 T cell receptor beta chains from one sample sequenced in a study of blood T cell repertoires in COVID-19. The protocol was immunoSEQ multiplex PCR, while the TCRdb copy is restricted to in-frame clones and leaves out a portion. The sample consists of around 150,000 clones, around 82% of them appearing once. The sample consisted of peripheral blood. The receptor source for this set is a woman between 35 and 50 years old with COVID-19, enrolled during active disease.

The chain links TRBV20-1 to TRBJ2-3, with 9 bases identical to TRBD2. CDR1 and CDR2 (germline): DFQATT, SNEGSKA (reference sequence). With V trimmed by 3 bases and J by 2 bases, 9 bases remained unmatched. The CDR3 runs 16 residues. CDR3 sequence: CSASSVSGGVTDTQYF. For the CDR3, the DNA is TGCAGTGCTAGTTCGGTTAGCGGGGGTGTCACAGATACGCAGTATTTT.

V is TRBV28 and J is TRBJ2-3; the match to TRBD2 covers 11 bases. J was trimmed by 6 bases and V by 5 bases; bases with no gene match: 10. Germline V gene lookup returns CDR1 MDHEN and CDR2 SYDVKM. The CDR3 has 16 residues. CDR3 bases: TGTGCCAGCAGTCCTACCCTACTAGCGGGAGATGATACGCAGTATTTT. Amino acids: CASSPTLLAGDDTQYF.

This rearrangement joins TRBV19 to TRBJ2-2; D is unclear. This CDR3 is built from 14 residues. V was pared by 3 bases and J by 1 base, with 6 bases between. Per germline, CDR1 LNHDA and CDR2 SQIVND (reference sequence). Written as DNA, the CDR3 is TGTGCCAGTAGTATCCAGCGGAACACCGGGGAGCTGTTTTTT. Amino acid sequence: CASSIQRNTGELFF.

The V call is TRBV7-9, the J call TRBJ2-1; 15 bases are a match to TRBD2. This CDR3 spans 16 amino acids. J lost 4 bases, V lost 6 bases, and 4 bases had no gene match. Germline CDR1 and CDR2: SEHNR and FQNEAQ (reference sequence). The CDR3 coding sequence is TGTGCCAGCAGTACCGGGACTAGCGGGGGGTACAATGAGCAGTTCTTC. This translates into CASSTGTSGGYNEQFF.

This chain links TRBV19 with TRBJ1-1, with D unresolved. The V and J ends lost 3 bases and 6 bases respectively, with 20 bases between them. Germline V gene lookup returns CDR1 LNHDA and CDR2 SQIVND (reference sequence). This CDR3 spans 16 amino acids. CDR3 nucleotides: TGTGCCAGTAGTATGCGGGTGATAGGAGGGAGCCCTGAAGCTTTCTTT. Translating gives CASSMRVIGGSPEAFF.

The V and J genes are TRBV9 and TRBJ2-3; D perhaps matches TRBD1 (5 bases). Germline-derived CDR1 and CDR2 are SGDLS and YYNGEE. Trimming took 3 bases from V and 2 from J, leaving 10 bases between them. The CDR3 is 14 amino acids. CDR3 sequence reads: CASSARQNTDTQYF. The CDR3 DNA reads TGTGCCAGCAGCGCCAGACAGAACACAGATACGCAGTATTTT.

The V call is TRBV6-1, the J call TRBJ1-1; 7 bases map to TRBD1. Germline CDR1 reads MNHNS; CDR2 reads SASEGT. This CDR3 is built from 12 residues. V lost 6 bases, J lost 4 bases, and 2 bases stayed unmatched. CDR3 residues: CASSRQGTEAFF. In DNA, the CDR3 is TGTGCCAGCAGCCGACAGGGCACTGAAGCTTTCTTT.

This clone showed up just once. J is TRBJ2-7 and V is TRBV15; 9 bases are shared with TRBD2. The CDR3 is 16 amino acids. From germline, CDR1 is LNHNV and CDR2 YYDKDF (reference sequence). Trimming at V came to 2 bases and at J to 3 bases, leaving 8 bases not matched to a gene. DNA of the CDR3: TGTGCCACCAGCAGACTTAGCGGGAGCGTTATCTACGAGCAGTACTTC. This gives the protein CATSRLSGSVIYEQYF. The whole variable domain, filled in from reference TRBV15 and TRBJ2-7, reads DAMVIQNPRYQVTQFGKPVTLSCSQTLNHNVMYWYQQKSSQAPKLLFHYYDKDFNNEADTPDNFQSRRPNTSFCFLDIRSPGLGDTAMYLCATSRLSGSVIYEQYFGPGTRLTVT.

The chain has TRBV6-2 or TRBV6-3 and TRBJ1-2; possibly TRBD1 for D (6 bases). The CDR3 covers 20 residues. V was clipped by 6 bases and J by 0 bases, with 29 bases between them. From germline, CDR1 is MNHEY and CDR2 SVGEGT. CDR3 nucleotide sequence: TGTGCCAGCAGCCACCCTGAACAGGGCCCTTTTGGTTGGGCTAACTATGGCTACACCTTC. Translated: CASSHPEQGPFGWANYGYTF.

J is TRBJ2-1 and V is TRBV14; 12 nucleotides agree with TRBD1. The CDR3 is 15 residues long. Germline-derived CDR1 and CDR2 are SGHDN and FVKESK. V lost 4 bases to trimming and J lost 7 bases; unmatched junction nucleotides: 5. CDR3 nucleotide sequence: TGTGCCAGCAGCCCCCGGGACAGGGGGCCAAATGAGCAGTTCTTC. Translation: CASSPRDRGPNEQFF.

This chain links TRBV13 with TRBJ2-2, with 8 bases fitting TRBD1. The CDR3 totals 16 residues. The V gene's germline CDR1 is PRHDT and CDR2 FYEKMQ (reference sequence). After removal of 4 bases from V and 5 bases from J, the junction contained 9 bases not matched to a gene. The CDR3 DNA reads TGTGCCAGCAGCTCTCTGTACAGGGGGAAGACCGGGGAGCTGTTTTTT. Its protein is CASSSLYRGKTGELFF. Drawing the rest from reference TRBV13 and TRBJ2-2, the complete variable domain is AAGVIQSPRHLIKEKRETATLKCYPIPRHDTVYWYQQGPGQDPQFLISFYEKMQSDKGSIPDRFSAQQFSDYHSELNMSSLELGDSALYFCASSSLYRGKTGELFFGEGSRLTVL.

V and J are TRBV27 and TRBJ1-6; tentative D call: TRBD1 (6 bases). Trimming took 0 bases from V and 6 from J, leaving 12 bases between them. Germline CDR1 reads MNHEY; CDR2 reads SMNVEV (reference sequence). The CDR3 spans 16 residues. Written as DNA, the CDR3 is TGTGCCAGCAGTTTATCCAGGACAGCACCTAATTCACCCCTCCACTTT. Translating gives CASSLSRTAPNSPLHF.

V gene TRBV10-3 combines with J gene TRBJ1-2, with D hard to call. Per the germline V gene, CDR1 is ENHRY and CDR2 is SYGVKD. Trimming took 0 bases from V and 4 from J, leaving 12 bases between them. The length of the CDR3 is 15 residues. CDR3 region: CAISESAEAAYGYTF. CDR3 sequence (DNA): TGTGCCATCAGTGAGTCAGCGGAGGCGGCCTATGGCTACACCTTC.

The table lists this clone with a few counts. The chain employs TRBV9 and TRBJ1-2, with 7 bases fitting TRBD1. V was pared by 2 bases and J by 0 bases, with 4 bases of the junction left unmatched. This CDR3 spans 15 amino acids. Per germline, CDR1 SGDLS and CDR2 YYNGEE. CDR3: CASSVTGTANYGYTF. The CDR3 bases are TGTGCCAGCAGCGTGACCGGGACAGCTAACTATGGCTACACCTTC.

V gene TRBV5-8 combines with J gene TRBJ1-5; a weak D match, TRBD1 (6 bases). The CDR3 sequence is 15 residues long. V was cut by 0 bases and J by 3 bases, with 10 bases left in between. Germline loops: CDR1 SGHTS, CDR2 YDEGEE. CDR3 residues: CASSLVAGVNQPQHF. DNA of the CDR3: TGTGCCAGCAGCTTGGTGGCAGGGGTCAATCAGCCCCAGCATTTT.

The genes are TRBV18 and TRBJ2-1, with D perhaps TRBD2 (7 bases). The germline gives CDR1 KGHSH, CDR2 LQKENI. V lost 6 bases and J lost 3, with 21 bases in between. The CDR3 has 17 residues. The CDR3 sequence: CASSQVSGGLRYNEQFF. CDR3 bases: TGTGCCAGCTCCCAGGTGTCGGGGGGCCTCCGCTACAATGAGCAGTTCTTC.

A few counts support this clone. The chain recombines TRBV28 with TRBJ2-1, with D perhaps matching TRBD2 (6 bases). From germline, CDR1 is MDHEN and CDR2 SYDVKM. The ends were cut back, 5 bases at V and 7 bases at J, with 21 bases in the middle. The CDR3 loop spans 16 amino acids. The CDR3 region is CASSRRLGSGQNEQFF. Here the CDR3 DNA reads TGTGCCAGCAGTCGCCGACTAGGGTCTGGGCAAAATGAGCAGTTCTTC.

As DNA, the CDR3 is TGTGCCAGCAGTTCTTGGACTAGCGGGGGCCACTACGAGCAGTACGTC. Protein product: CASSSWTSGGHYEQYV. The V and J genes are TRBV6-5 and TRBJ2-7; TRBD2 aligns across 13 bases. The CDR3 is made up of 16 amino acids. Unmatched junction bases numbered 6, after V lost 4 bases and J lost 3 bases. Germline values: CDR1 MNHEY, CDR2 SVGAGI.

The chain recombines TRBV2 with TRBJ2-3; maybe TRBD2 (6 bases). Germline CDR1 and CDR2: SNHLY and FYNNEI. The length of the CDR3 is 14 residues. V gave up 5 bases and J gave up 2 bases, with 11 bases separating them. The CDR3 reads CASSRAGYTDTQYF. As DNA, the CDR3 is TGTGCCAGCAGTCGGGCGGGGTACACAGATACGCAGTATTTT. Supplemented by reference TRBV2 and TRBJ2-3, the full variable domain reads EPEVTQTPSHQVTQMGQEVILRCVPISNHLYFYWYRQILGQKVEFLVSFYNNEISEKSEIFDDQFSVERPDGSNFTLKIRSTKLEDSAMYFCASSRAGYTDTQYFGPGTRLTVL.

The chain uses TRBV6-5 and TRBJ1-5; 7 positions agree with TRBD1. CDR1 is MNHEY and CDR2 is SVGAGI in the germline V gene. Trimming cost V 6 bases and J 7 bases; bases outside gene matches: 6. The CDR3 spans 13 residues. The CDR3 sequence: CASRTGFGQPQHF. The CDR3 DNA follows: TGTGCCAGCAGGACAGGGTTTGGCCAGCCCCAGCATTTT.

Remarks on this clone: The sample contains more than one DNA sequence encoding this CDR3. This rearrangement joins TRBV19 to TRBJ1-5; 8 bases map to TRBD1. Germline CDR1 LNHDA, CDR2 SQIVND (reference sequence). After removal of 3 bases from V and 6 bases from J, the junction contained 7 bases not matched to a gene. The CDR3 is 15 residues long. This chain's CDR3 is CASSMGQGAGQPQHF. CDR3 bases: TGTGCCAGTAGTATGGGGCAGGGGGCGGGTCAGCCCCAGCATTTT.

The chain links TRBV20-1 to TRBJ2-7; TRBD1 agrees at 7 bases. Germline trimming cut 8 bases from V and 5 bases from J; bases unmatched to any gene: 6. Per germline, CDR1 DFQATT and CDR2 SNEGSKA (reference sequence). This CDR3 has 11 amino acids. The DNA for the CDR3 is TGCAGTAACAGGGGCGGAAACGAGCAGTACTTC. Protein sequence: CSNRGGNEQYF.

The gene calls are TRBV7-3 and TRBJ2-1, with 8 bases lining up with TRBD1. The CDR3 runs to 15 residues. The germline CDR1 and CDR2 sequences are SGHTA and FQGTGA. With V trimmed by 0 bases and J by 6 bases, 4 bases remained unmatched. The CDR3 DNA is TGTGCCAGCAGCTTAACCCGACAGGGGCGCAATGAGCAGTTCTTC. Translation: CASSLTRQGRNEQFF. Full variable domain (missing parts from reference TRBV7-3 and TRBJ2-1): GAGVSQTPSNKVTEKGKYVELRCDPISGHTALYWYRQSLGQGPEFLIYFQGTGAADDSGLPNDRFFAVRPEGSVSTLKIQRTERGDSAVYLCASSLTRQGRNEQFFGPGTRLTVL.

V and J are TRBV2 and TRBJ2-7, with D perhaps matching TRBD1 (6 bases). Trimming shortened V by 5 bases and J by 5 bases, and 10 bases separated the two germline ends. This CDR3 region has 12 residues. Germline V CDR1 and CDR2: SNHLY, FYNNEI. The CDR3 coding sequence is TGTGCCAGCAGTTTTCAGGGGAACGAGCAGTACTTC. Protein: CASSFQGNEQYF.